This T cell receptor beta chain came from a study of PD-1 blockade in mismatch repair-deficient tumors. Profiling relied on immunoSEQ multiplex PCR, and the TCRdb table lists in-frame clones only, not all of them. The table includes about 67,000 clones, approximately 80% detected once. Whole-study findings and limits: After pembrolizumab, tumor-resident clones rose rapidly, then generally contracted before radiologic responses.

TCR sequencing covered three patients who responded to pembrolizumab. In the case of this clone: As yet, its antigen is unknown.

V was cut by 5 bases and J by 4 bases, with 9 bases left in between. Germline loops: CDR1 SGHTS, CDR2 YDEGEE. The CDR3 covers 12 residues. The receptor comes from an adult with mismatch repair-deficient cancer. This material consisted of peripheral blood, taken 2 weeks after starting pembrolizumab. The chain uses TRBV5-8 and TRBJ1-2; D not certain. CDR3 region: CASRGMGYGYTF. CDR3 bases: TGTGCCAGCAGGGGGATGGGCTATGGCTACACCTTC.